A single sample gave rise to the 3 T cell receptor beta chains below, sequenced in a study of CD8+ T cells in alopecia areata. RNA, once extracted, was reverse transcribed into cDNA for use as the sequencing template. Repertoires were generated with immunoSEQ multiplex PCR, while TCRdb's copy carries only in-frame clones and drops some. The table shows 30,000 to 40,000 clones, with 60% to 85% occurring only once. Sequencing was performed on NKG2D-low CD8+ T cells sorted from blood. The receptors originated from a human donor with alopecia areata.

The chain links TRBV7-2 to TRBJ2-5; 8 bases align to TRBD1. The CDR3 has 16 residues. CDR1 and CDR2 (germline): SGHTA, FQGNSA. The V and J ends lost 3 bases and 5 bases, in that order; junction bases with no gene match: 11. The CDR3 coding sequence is TGTGCCAGCAGCTTGGCCTCCAGGGGGCGCCATGAGACCCAGTACTTC. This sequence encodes CASSLASRGRHETQYF.

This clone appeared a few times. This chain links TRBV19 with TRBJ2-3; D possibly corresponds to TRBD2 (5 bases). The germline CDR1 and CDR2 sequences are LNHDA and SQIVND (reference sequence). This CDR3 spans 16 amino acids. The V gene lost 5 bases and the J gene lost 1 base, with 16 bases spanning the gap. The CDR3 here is CASSPAREEGTDTQYF. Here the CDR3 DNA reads TGTGCCAGTAGTCCGGCCCGGGAAGAGGGCACAGATACGCAGTATTTT.

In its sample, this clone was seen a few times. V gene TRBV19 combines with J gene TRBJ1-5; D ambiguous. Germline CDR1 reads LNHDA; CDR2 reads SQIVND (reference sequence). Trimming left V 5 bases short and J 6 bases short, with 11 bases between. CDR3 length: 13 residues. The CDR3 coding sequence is TGTGCCAGTAGTTCCAATTATGCTCAGCCCCAGCATTTT. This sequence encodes CASSSNYAQPQHF.